Below are 14 T cell receptor beta chains sequenced from a single sample in a study of blood T cell repertoires in COVID-19. The repertoire was sequenced with immunoSEQ multiplex PCR; TCRdb's copy has only in-frame clones and lacks some. The table has around 290,000 clones, approximately 90% seen once. The sample taken for sequencing was PBMCs or T cells enriched from blood (not recorded which). Receptors originate from a woman aged 60-75 years in a cohort exposed to, infected with or recovered from COVID-19 (not recorded which).

The J gene is TRBJ1-1, the V gene TRBV11-3; D not resolved. This CDR3 region has 13 residues. Germline V gene lookup returns CDR1 SGHNT and CDR2 YENEEA. V shed 1 base and J shed 7 bases, with 10 bases lying between them. The CDR3 loop reads CASSLGGGLEAFF. The CDR3 DNA is TGTGCCAGCAGCTTAGGTGGAGGGCTTGAAGCTTTCTTT.

The chain recombines TRBV18 with TRBJ2-5; D remains ambiguous. Trimming removed 2 bases at V and 6 bases at J, with 7 bases between. The CDR3 sequence is 12 residues long. Germline CDR1 and CDR2: KGHSH and LQKENI. CDR3: CASSPIVQTQYF. Here the CDR3 DNA reads TGTGCCAGCTCACCAATCGTTCAGACCCAGTACTTC.

The V call is TRBV4-2, the J call TRBJ2-1; D possibly corresponds to TRBD1 (5 bases). The CDR3 runs 13 residues. Germline values: CDR1 LGHNA, CDR2 YNFKEQ. V was clipped by 5 bases and J by 5 bases, with 10 bases between them. In nucleotides, the CDR3 is TGTGCCAGCAGCAGGGGAACGCACAATGAGCAGTTCTTC. Translated, it gives CASSRGTHNEQFF.

This clone was seen a single time. The chain recombines TRBV7-3 with TRBJ2-1, with TRBD2 matching 11 bases. V lost 2 bases, J lost 14 bases, and 5 bases stayed unmatched. Germline V gives CDR1 SGHTA, CDR2 FQGTGA. The CDR3 is 13 residues long. As DNA, the CDR3 is TGTGCCAGCAGCTTAGGGGTAGCGGGAGGGGAGTTCTTC. This encodes CASSLGVAGGEFF.

This clone was recorded a few times. This chain connects TRBV3-1 (or the pseudogene TRBV3-2) to TRBJ2-1; 7 bases are shared with TRBD2. Unmatched junction bases numbered 26, after V lost 3 bases and J lost 6 bases. The CDR3 extends over 21 amino acids. Germline V CDR1 and CDR2: LGHDT, YNNKEL (reference sequence). In DNA, the CDR3 is TGTGCCAGCAGCCATTTTTATAGACTTAGCACGGGAGGTCGGGAGCGCAATGAGCAGTTCTTC. Protein product: CASSHFYRLSTGGRERNEQFF.

This rearrangement joins TRBV6-4 to TRBJ1-2, with unresolved D. Trimming cost V 4 bases and J 4 bases, with 13 bases left between them. This CDR3 region has 14 residues. Germline V gene sequence: CDR1 MRHNA, CDR2 SNTAGT. CDR3 amino acids: CASSGTAEGYGYTF. For the CDR3, the DNA is TGTGCCAGCAGTGGTACAGCAGAGGGCTATGGCTACACCTTC.

This chain links TRBV7-8 with TRBJ1-6; perhaps TRBD1 as D (6 bases). The CDR3 runs to 14 residues. Germline V CDR1 and CDR2: SGHVS, FQNEAQ. The V gene lost 5 bases and the J gene lost 4 bases, with 9 bases spanning the gap. The chain's CDR3 is CASSRDKYNSPLHF. The CDR3 nucleotides read TGTGCCAGCAGCCGGGACAAGTATAATTCACCCCTCCACTTT.

The chain links TRBV7-9 to TRBJ2-3, with 10 nucleotides matching TRBD2. This CDR3 has 15 residues. Per germline, CDR1 SEHNR and CDR2 FQNEAQ (reference sequence). J lost 4 bases, V lost 3 bases, and 4 bases had no gene match. CDR3 sequence reads: CASSLTLAGSDTQYF. The CDR3 DNA follows: TGTGCCAGCAGCTTGACACTAGCGGGATCAGATACGCAGTATTTT.

The gene calls are TRBV14 and TRBJ2-3, with D uncertain. V lost 4 bases and J 7 bases, leaving 9 bases between the germline ends. The germline V gene encodes CDR1 SGHDN and CDR2 FVKESK. There are 12 residues in the CDR3. CDR3 nucleotides: TGTGCCAGCAGCCGGAGCAGCCATACGCAGTATTTT. Its protein is CASSRSSHTQYF. Filled out from reference TRBV14 and TRBJ2-3, the complete variable domain reads EAGVTQFPSHSVIEKGQTVTLRCDPISGHDNLYWYRRVMGKEIKFLLHFVKESKQDESGMPNNRFLAERTGGTYSTLKVQPAELEDSGVYFCASSRSSHTQYFGPGTRLTVL.

The genes are TRBV29-1 and TRBJ1-2; 10 bases are a match to TRBD1. Germline CDR1 is SQVTM and CDR2 is ANQGSEA. The V gene end was trimmed by 4 bases and the J gene end by 5 bases; junction bases not matched to a gene: 4. This CDR3 is 13 amino acids long. This CDR3 is CSVAGQGLYGYTF. The CDR3 bases are TGCAGCGTTGCGGGACAGGGGCTTTATGGCTACACCTTC.

V is TRBV5-4 and J is TRBJ2-7; 10 bases match TRBD2. The V and J ends lost 0 bases and 2 bases, in that order; junction bases with no gene match: 2. This CDR3 is 15 amino acids long. Germline CDR1 reads SGHNT; CDR2 reads YYREEE (reference sequence). CDR3 region: CASSLGTSGTYEQYF. The CDR3, as DNA: TGTGCCAGCAGCTTGGGGACTAGCGGAACCTACGAGCAGTACTTC.

The chain links TRBV2 to TRBJ2-2; 10 bases match TRBD1. The ends lost 3 bases at V and 2 bases at J; junction bases unmatched: 6. The CDR3 covers 17 residues. Germline V gene sequence: CDR1 SNHLY, CDR2 FYNNEI. This CDR3 is CASSEIGQGVNTGELFF. The CDR3 DNA sequence: TGTGCCAGCAGTGAGATCGGACAGGGGGTTAACACCGGGGAGCTGTTTTTT.

This clone came up once. A much larger clone lies a single base off, so this may be a read error. This chain joins TRBV28 and TRBJ1-4; 10 bases fit TRBD1. The J segment lost 5 bases and the V segment lost 6 bases, leaving 3 bases of the junction unmatched. Germline CDR1 is MDHEN and CDR2 is SYDVKM. The CDR3 totals 14 residues. This chain's CDR3 is CASSRGQGNEKLFF. CDR3 in DNA: TGTGCCAGCAGCCGGGGACAGGGGAATGAAAAACTGTTTTTT. The entire variable domain, with the rest obtained from reference TRBV28 and TRBJ1-4, is as follows: DVKVTQSSRYLVKRTGEKVFLECVQDMDHENMFWYRQDPGLGLRLIYFSYDVKMKEKGDIPEGYSVSREKKERFSLILESASTNQTSMYLCASSRGQGNEKLFFGSGTQLSVL.

This clone was found once. The chain is built from TRBV5-1 and TRBJ2-5, with 14 bases that match TRBD2. After removal of 4 bases from V and 4 bases from J, the junction contained 6 bases not matched to a gene. Germline V CDR1 and CDR2: SGHRS, YFSETQ. This CDR3 contains 16 residues. The CDR3 sequence: CASSRLAGGPIETQYF. CDR3 DNA: TGCGCCAGCAGCCGACTAGCGGGAGGGCCGATAGAGACCCAGTACTTC.